This T cell receptor (beta chain) originates from a study of blood T cells in healthy people across ages. Study overall: Using template switching, researchers captured about one barcoded beta molecule for each two T cells. Whole-study results and caveats: Diversity was higher, and naive CD4+ cells more numerous, in long-lived donors than in aged donors. As naive T cell percentage varied, TCR beta diversity correlated strongly with it.

With respect to this clonotype: The antigen is not known.

Each sample provided at least 5.5 micrograms of extracted total RNA. With V trimmed by 10 bases and J by 3 bases, 3 bases remained unmatched. The V gene's germline CDR1 is SEHNR and CDR2 FQNEAQ (reference sequence). The CDR3 totals 13 residues. A sample-barcoded 5' primer and a J-beta primer mix were used in a second PCR of roughly 7 to 11 cycles. TCRdb reprocessed the 5' RACE reads with MiXCR, giving one entry per CDR3 protein. The sample includes about 1.5 million distinct CDR3 sequences, approximately 43% of them seen just once. The chain recombines TRBV7-9 with TRBJ1-5; 10 positions match TRBD1. Specimen: blood. This TCR was sampled from a young woman in good health. The chain's CDR3 is CATGTGDNQPQHF. CDR3 sequence (DNA): TGTGCCACCGGGACAGGGGACAATCAGCCCCAGCATTTT.